The rows below give T cell receptor beta chains drawn from one sample of a study of blood T cell repertoires in COVID-19. Generated by immunoSEQ multiplex PCR, the TCRdb table keeps only in-frame clones and is missing some. This table holds about 220,000 clones, 82% found once. Sequenced material: peripheral blood. All receptors derive from a woman aged 70-85 years with COVID-19, enrolled during active disease. Both conserved end residues are part of each CDR3. The D gene is left open where the match is weak. Expanded clones get a size class; other rows say once, few or many, or leave the size out.

TRBD1,NA,TRBJ2-6,TRBV4-1,TGCGCCAGCAGCCGATGGGGACAGGGGTATGCTGCTGGGGCCAACGTCCTGACTTTC,CASSRWGQGYAAGANVLTF
NA,NA,TRBJ1-5,TRBV7-2,TGTGCCAGCAGCTTATTAGGGGGGGTGGGTCAGCCCCAGCATTTT,CASSLLGGVGQPQHF
TRBD2,once,TRBJ2-2,TRBV19,TGTGCCAGTAGTGGCGGGAGGGGGACCGGGGAGCTGTTTTTT,CASSGGRGTGELFF
TRBD1,NA,TRBJ1-5,TRBV6-2/TRBV6-3,TGTGCCAGCAGCCTGGGACAGGGTTACCGTCAGCCCCAGCATTTT,CASSLGQGYRQPQHF
TRBD1,once,TRBJ1-1,TRBV7-6,TGTGCCAGCAGCTCGCAGGGGGAGAGGCTGAGTACTGAAGCTTTCTTT,CASSSQGERLSTEAFF
NA,NA,TRBJ2-5,TRBV5-5,TGTGCCAGCAGCCCGGGACTCGCGTTTCGGGGGGAGACCCAGTACTTC,CASSPGLAFRGETQYF
NA,NA,TRBJ1-4,TRBV5-1,TGCGCCAGCAGCTTCCAGGGGATTGCAACTAATGAAAAACTGTTTTTT,CASSFQGIATNEKLFF
NA,NA,TRBJ1-5,TRBV27,TGTGCCAGCAAAGGGGCAGGGCGGAATCAGCCCCAGCATTTT,CASKGAGRNQPQHF
TRBD2,NA,TRBJ2-3,TRBV10-2,TGCGCCAGCAGTGTTACTAGCGGAGGTGGGGTTAGCACAGATACGCAGTATTTT,CASSVTSGGGVSTDTQYF
TRBD2,NA,TRBJ2-7,TRBV5-1,TGCGCCAGCAGCTTAACTAGCGGGAGTTATTACGAGCAGTACTTC,CASSLTSGSYYEQYF
NA,NA,TRBJ2-7,TRBV19,TGTGCCAGTAGGCGCCGGGACTTCCCCTCCTACGAGCAGTACTTC,CASRRRDFPSYEQYF
NA,NA,TRBJ2-3,TRBV6-5,TGTGCCAGCAGTTACCGGACAGAACCAGATACGCAGTATTTT,CASSYRTEPDTQYF
NA,NA,TRBJ2-7,TRBV6-6,TGTGCCAGCAGTTCTGGGGGCGCTATTGGATCCTACGAGCAGTACTTC,CASSSGGAIGSYEQYF
TRBD2,NA,TRBJ2-3,TRBV6-1,TGTGCCAGCAGTGACGGGGGGAAGGTTACGCAGTATTTT,CASSDGGKVTQYF
TRBD2,NA,TRBJ2-7,TRBV18,TGTGCCAGCTCACCGACCAAAACCCGAGTAGCGGGGGGACATGAGCAGTACTTC,CASSPTKTRVAGGHEQYF
NA,NA,TRBJ2-2,TRBV6-2/TRBV6-3,TGTGCCAGCAGTTACTCTCAGGGTGTCGGGGAGCTGTTTTTT,CASSYSQGVGELFF
TRBD2,NA,TRBJ2-1,TRBV24-1,TGTGCCACCAGTGATTTATCAACTAGCGGGAGCAATGAGCAGTTCTTC,CATSDLSTSGSNEQFF
TRBD1,NA,TRBJ1-2,TRBV29-1,TGCAGCGTTCCTCGGACAGGGGCCAACTATGGCTACACCTTC,CSVPRTGANYGYTF
TRBD2,NA,TRBJ2-7,TRBV6-5,TGTGCCAGCAGTTTAGCTAGCGGGAGAATTTACGAGCAGTACTTC,CASSLASGRIYEQYF
NA,NA,TRBJ1-3,TRBV5-4,TGTGCCAGCAGCTTGGAAGCCTCTGGAAACACCATATATTTT,CASSLEASGNTIYF
NA,NA,TRBJ1-1,TRBV15,TGTGCCACCAGAATCGACAGGTCGAACACTGAAGCTTTCTTT,CATRIDRSNTEAFF
NA,NA,TRBJ2-5,TRBV4-1,TGCGCCAGCAGCCAAGTAGTAATCGCACAAGAGACCCAGTACTTC,CASSQVVIAQETQYF
TRBD2,NA,TRBJ2-3,TRBV3-1/TRBV3-2,TGTGCCAGCAGCCTCTCGCGGACTAGCGTTCGCGCAGATACGCAGTATTTT,CASSLSRTSVRADTQYF
TRBD1,NA,TRBJ1-1,TRBV18,TGTGCCAGCTCACAAGGACAGGGGATGAACACTGAAGCTTTCTTT,CASSQGQGMNTEAFF
TRBD1,NA,TRBJ2-1,TRBV7-3,TGTGCCAGCAGCTACGGGAGGGGACAGGGGGCTCGTGAGCAGTTCTTC,CASSYGRGQGAREQFF
NA,NA,TRBJ1-1,TRBV16,TGTGCCAGCAGCCAATTATCGGGACAAGGCACTGAAGCTTTCTTT,CASSQLSGQGTEAFF
TRBD1,few,TRBJ1-2,TRBV24-1,TGTGCCACCAGTGAGCCTCGGACAGGGACGGAAGGCTACACCTTC,CATSEPRTGTEGYTF
TRBD2,NA,TRBJ2-7,TRBV10-3,TGTGCCATCAGTGAAAGGGCGGGAGGAACCTCTGACGAGCAGTACTTC,CAISERAGGTSDEQYF
NA,NA,TRBJ1-1,TRBV7-2,TGTGCCAGCAGCTTAGTGTCGGGATTGTACACTGAAGCTTTCTTT,CASSLVSGLYTEAFF
TRBD2,NA,TRBJ2-7,TRBV7-9,TGTGCCAGCAGCCCGGGACTAGCGGGAGGGCCATCCTCCTACGAGCAGTACTTC,CASSPGLAGGPSSYEQYF
TRBD2,NA,TRBJ2-2,TRBV5-1,TGCGCCAGCAGCTTCCTAGCGGAGTCGAACACCGGGGAGCTGTTTTTT,CASSFLAESNTGELFF
NA,NA,TRBJ1-5,TRBV28,TGTGCCAGCAGTTTACCCCACAATCAGCCCCAGCATTTT,CASSLPHNQPQHF
NA,NA,TRBJ1-1,TRBV7-9,TGTGCCAGCCAAGCTGGCACTGAAGCTTTCTTT,CASQAGTEAFF
NA,NA,TRBJ2-5,TRBV6-5,TGTGCCAGCAAACGATCTCTCGGGGAGACCCAGTACTTC,CASKRSLGETQYF
TRBD2,NA,TRBJ2-2,TRBV24-1,TGTGCCACCAGTGATCCTAGCGGGAGGGCCCTCACCGGGGAGCTGTTTTTT,CATSDPSGRALTGELFF
TRBD1,NA,TRBJ1-3,TRBV7-2,TGTGCCAGCAGCCCACGGGACAGCTCTGGAAACACCATATATTTT,CASSPRDSSGNTIYF
NA,once,TRBJ1-5,TRBV6-1,TGTGCCAGCAGTGAATACAGCCACAATCAGCCCCAGCATTTT,CASSEYSHNQPQHF
TRBD2,NA,TRBJ2-2,TRBV5-1,TGCGCCAGTTCGGGACTAGCGACCGGGGAGCTGTTTTTT,CASSGLATGELFF
NA,NA,TRBJ1-4,TRBV2,TGTGCCAGCACGGGGGAAGGGAATGAAAAACTGTTTTTT,CASTGEGNEKLFF
NA,NA,TRBJ2-7,TRBV25-1,TGTGCCAGCAGTGAAGGGCCGGGAGCGGCCTACGAGCAGTACTTC,CASSEGPGAAYEQYF
TRBD1,NA,TRBJ1-1,TRBV5-4,TGTGCCAGCAGCTCGGGGGGACAGGGGGGAAGGCCTGAAGCTTTCTTT,CASSSGGQGGRPEAFF
NA,NA,TRBJ2-2,TRBV24-1,TGTGCCACCAGTGTCGACAGTTTCACCGGGGAGCTGTTTTTT,CATSVDSFTGELFF
NA,NA,TRBJ2-7,TRBV5-1,TGCGCCAGCAGTCCAGGAGGGATTACCTACGAGCAGTACTTC,CASSPGGITYEQYF
NA,many,TRBJ2-3,TRBV5-1,TGCGCCAGCAGAACCGACAGCGATACGCAGTATTTT,CASRTDSDTQYF
NA,NA,TRBJ2-6,TRBV28,TGTGCCAGCAGTTTATCGAGGGTCGGGGCCAACGTCCTGACTTTC,CASSLSRVGANVLTF
NA,NA,TRBJ2-1,TRBV3-1/TRBV3-2,TGTGCCAGCAGCCAAGCGGAGTTCCACAATGAGCAGTTCTTC,CASSQAEFHNEQFF
NA,NA,TRBJ2-2,TRBV30,TGTGCCTGGAGTGTACCTCAGGGATGGGCCGGGGAGCTGTTTTTT,CAWSVPQGWAGELFF
TRBD2,few,TRBJ2-5,TRBV19,TGTGCCAGTAGTATGGGGGGGATCGGCCAAGAGACCCAGTACTTC,CASSMGGIGQETQYF
NA,NA,TRBJ1-4,TRBV7-2,TGTGCCAGCAGCTTAAACCTTATGCGCGCCCATGAAAAACTGTTTTTT,CASSLNLMRAHEKLFF
NA,NA,TRBJ2-3,TRBV5-6,TGTGCCAGCAGCTCCTCCCCCGTAAGCACAGATACGCAGTATTTT,CASSSSPVSTDTQYF
TRBD1,once,TRBJ1-3,TRBV28,TGTGCCAGCAGTACCCCGGGACAGAGAAGAAACACCATATATTTT,CASSTPGQRRNTIYF
NA,NA,TRBJ1-6,TRBV28,TGTGCCAGCACTCCCCCTAATTCACCCCTCCACTTT,CASTPPNSPLHF
TRBD1,NA,TRBJ1-2,TRBV28,TGTGCCACCGGGACAGCCTATGGCTACACCTTC,CATGTAYGYTF
NA,NA,TRBJ2-1,TRBV28,TGTGCCAGCCTTTTATCGAGGGGGCGGGAGGCGACCAATGAGCAGTTCTTC,CASLLSRGREATNEQFF
NA,NA,TRBJ1-1,TRBV13,TGTGCCAGCAGCTTAATTCGGGGGAACACTGAAGCTTTCTTT,CASSLIRGNTEAFF
TRBD1,NA,TRBJ2-7,TRBV7-9,TGTGCCAGCAGCCAAATCAACAGGGGGAGGAACGAGCAGTACTTC,CASSQINRGRNEQYF
NA,NA,TRBJ2-1,TRBV9,TGTGCCAGCAGCGCCCCCCCGAATGAGCAGTTCTTC,CASSAPPNEQFF
TRBD2,NA,TRBJ2-7,TRBV3-1/TRBV3-2,TGTGCCAGCAGCGCACTAGCGGGGTCTGAGCAGTACTTC,CASSALAGSEQYF